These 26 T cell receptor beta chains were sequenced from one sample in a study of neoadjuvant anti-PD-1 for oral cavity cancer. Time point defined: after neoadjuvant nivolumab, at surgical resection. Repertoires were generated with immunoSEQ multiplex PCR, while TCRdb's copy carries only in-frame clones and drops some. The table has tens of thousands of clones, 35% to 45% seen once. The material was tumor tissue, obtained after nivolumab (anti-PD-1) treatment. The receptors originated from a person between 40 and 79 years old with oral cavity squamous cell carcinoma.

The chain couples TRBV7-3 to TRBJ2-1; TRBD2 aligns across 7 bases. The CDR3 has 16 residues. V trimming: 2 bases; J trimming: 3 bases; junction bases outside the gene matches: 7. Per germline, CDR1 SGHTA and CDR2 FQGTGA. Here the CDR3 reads CASSLLSGGNYNEQFF. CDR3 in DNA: TGTGCCAGCAGCTTACTGTCGGGGGGTAACTACAATGAGCAGTTCTTC.

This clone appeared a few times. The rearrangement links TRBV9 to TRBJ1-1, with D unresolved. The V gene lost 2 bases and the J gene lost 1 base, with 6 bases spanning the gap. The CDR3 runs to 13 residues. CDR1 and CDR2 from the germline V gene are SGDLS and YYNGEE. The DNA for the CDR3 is TGTGCCAGCAGCGTGAGTTCGAACACTGAAGCTTTCTTT. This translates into CASSVSSNTEAFF.

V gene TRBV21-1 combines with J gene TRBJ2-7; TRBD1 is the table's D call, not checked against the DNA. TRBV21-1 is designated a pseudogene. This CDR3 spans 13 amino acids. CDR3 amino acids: CASQGQIVREQYF. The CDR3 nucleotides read TGTGCCAGCCAGGGACAGATTGTGCGCGAGCAGTACTTC.

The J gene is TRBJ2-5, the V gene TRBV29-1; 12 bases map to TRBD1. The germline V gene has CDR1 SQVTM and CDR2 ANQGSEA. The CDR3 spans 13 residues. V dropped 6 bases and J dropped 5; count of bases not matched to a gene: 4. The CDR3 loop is CSVGTGGWETQYF. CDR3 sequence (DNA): TGCAGCGTCGGGACAGGGGGCTGGGAGACCCAGTACTTC.

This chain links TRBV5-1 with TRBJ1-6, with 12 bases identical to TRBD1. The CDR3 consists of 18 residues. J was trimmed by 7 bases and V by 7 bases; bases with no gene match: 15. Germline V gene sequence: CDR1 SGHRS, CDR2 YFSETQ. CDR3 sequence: CASQPGTGGFKMNSPLHF. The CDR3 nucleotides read TGCGCCAGCCAACCCGGGACAGGGGGCTTTAAGATGAATTCACCCCTCCACTTT.

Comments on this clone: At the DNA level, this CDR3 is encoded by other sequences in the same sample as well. This CDR3 reads CAWDRANYGYTF. CDR3 in DNA: TGTGCCTGGGACAGGGCCAACTATGGCTACACCTTC. The V gene is TRBV30, the J gene TRBJ1-2; 7 bases line up with TRBD1. Germline assignment: CDR1 GTSNPN and CDR2 SVGIG (reference sequence). The CDR3 extends over 12 amino acids. The trim removed 5 bases at V and 2 bases at J, leaving 2 bases unmatched.

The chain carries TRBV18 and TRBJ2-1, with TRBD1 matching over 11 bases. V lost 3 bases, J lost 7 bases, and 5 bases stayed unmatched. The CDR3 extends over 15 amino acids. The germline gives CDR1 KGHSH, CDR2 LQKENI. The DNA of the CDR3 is TGTGCCAGCTCACCGCAGGGACAGGGGGGGAATGAGCAGTTCTTC. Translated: CASSPQGQGGNEQFF.

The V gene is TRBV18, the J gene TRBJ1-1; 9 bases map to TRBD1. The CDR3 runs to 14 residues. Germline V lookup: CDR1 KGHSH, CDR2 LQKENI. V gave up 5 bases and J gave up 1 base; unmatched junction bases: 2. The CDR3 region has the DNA TGTGCCAGCTCATCACAGGGGGCGAACACTGAAGCTTTCTTT. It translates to CASSSQGANTEAFF.

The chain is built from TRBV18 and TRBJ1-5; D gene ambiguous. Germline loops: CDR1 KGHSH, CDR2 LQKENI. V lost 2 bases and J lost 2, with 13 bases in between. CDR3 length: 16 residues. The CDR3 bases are TGTGCCAGCTCACCAAGGGCCTCGGAGGGCAATCAGCCCCAGCATTTT. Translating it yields CASSPRASEGNQPQHF.

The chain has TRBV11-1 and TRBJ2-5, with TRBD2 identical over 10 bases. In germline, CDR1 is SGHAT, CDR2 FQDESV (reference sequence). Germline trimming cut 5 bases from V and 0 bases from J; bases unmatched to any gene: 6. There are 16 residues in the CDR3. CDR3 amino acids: CASSPLAGKNQETQYF. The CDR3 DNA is TGTGCCAGCAGCCCACTAGCGGGGAAGAACCAAGAGACCCAGTACTTC.

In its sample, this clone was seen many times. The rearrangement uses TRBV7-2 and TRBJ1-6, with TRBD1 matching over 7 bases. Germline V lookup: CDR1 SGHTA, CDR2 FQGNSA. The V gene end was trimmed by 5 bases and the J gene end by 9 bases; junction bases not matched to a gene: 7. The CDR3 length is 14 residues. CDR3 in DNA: TGTGCCAGCAGCGGGCAGGGGGAGGCTTCACCCCTCCACTTT. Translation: CASSGQGEASPLHF.

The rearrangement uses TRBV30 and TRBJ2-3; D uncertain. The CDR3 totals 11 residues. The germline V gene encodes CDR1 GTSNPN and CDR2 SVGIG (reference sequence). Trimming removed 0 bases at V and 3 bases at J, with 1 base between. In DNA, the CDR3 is TGTGCCTGGAGTGTGACAGATACGCAGTATTTT. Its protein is CAWSVTDTQYF.

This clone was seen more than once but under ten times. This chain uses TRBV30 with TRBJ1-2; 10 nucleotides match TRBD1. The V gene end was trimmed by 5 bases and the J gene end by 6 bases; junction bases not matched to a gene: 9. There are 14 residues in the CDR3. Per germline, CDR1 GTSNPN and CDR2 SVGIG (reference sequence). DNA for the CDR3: TGTGCCTGGGGCCCCCTGGGACAGGGGAATGGCTACACCTTC. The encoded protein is CAWGPLGQGNGYTF.

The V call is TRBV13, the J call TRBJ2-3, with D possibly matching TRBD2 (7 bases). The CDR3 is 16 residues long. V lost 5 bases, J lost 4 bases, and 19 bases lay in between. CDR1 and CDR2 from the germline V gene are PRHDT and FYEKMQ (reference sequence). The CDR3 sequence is CASSPPGGGGSDTQYF. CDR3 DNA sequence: TGTGCCAGCAGCCCTCCTGGGGGGGGCGGTTCAGATACGCAGTATTTT.

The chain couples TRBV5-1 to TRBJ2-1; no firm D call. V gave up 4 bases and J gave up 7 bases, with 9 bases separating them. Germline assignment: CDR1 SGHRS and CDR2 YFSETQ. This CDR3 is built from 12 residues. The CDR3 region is CASSLPGNEQFF. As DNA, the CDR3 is TGCGCCAGCAGCCTTCCCGGGAATGAGCAGTTCTTC.

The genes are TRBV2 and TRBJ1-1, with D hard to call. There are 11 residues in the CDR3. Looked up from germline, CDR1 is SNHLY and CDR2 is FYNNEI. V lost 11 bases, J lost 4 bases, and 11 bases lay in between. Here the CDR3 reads CAGYTGTEAFF. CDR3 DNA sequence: TGTGCCGGGTATACCGGCACTGAAGCTTTCTTT.

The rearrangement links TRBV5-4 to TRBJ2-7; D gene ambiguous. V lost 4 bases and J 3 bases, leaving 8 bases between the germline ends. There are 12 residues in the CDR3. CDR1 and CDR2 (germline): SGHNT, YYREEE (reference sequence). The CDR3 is CASSADRYEQYF. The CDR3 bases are TGTGCCAGCAGCGCGGACCGCTACGAGCAGTACTTC.

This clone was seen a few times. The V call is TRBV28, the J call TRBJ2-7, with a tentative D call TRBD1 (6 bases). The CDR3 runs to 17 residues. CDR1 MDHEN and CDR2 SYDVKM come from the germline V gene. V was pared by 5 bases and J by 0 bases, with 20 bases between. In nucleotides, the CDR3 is TGTGCCAGCAGTCGGGACACCCATCCTAAATTCTCCTACGAGCAGTACTTC. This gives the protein CASSRDTHPKFSYEQYF. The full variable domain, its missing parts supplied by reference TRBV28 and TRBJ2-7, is DVKVTQSSRYLVKRTGEKVFLECVQDMDHENMFWYRQDPGLGLRLIYFSYDVKMKEKGDIPEGYSVSREKKERFSLILESASTNQTSMYLCASSRDTHPKFSYEQYFGPGTRLTVT.

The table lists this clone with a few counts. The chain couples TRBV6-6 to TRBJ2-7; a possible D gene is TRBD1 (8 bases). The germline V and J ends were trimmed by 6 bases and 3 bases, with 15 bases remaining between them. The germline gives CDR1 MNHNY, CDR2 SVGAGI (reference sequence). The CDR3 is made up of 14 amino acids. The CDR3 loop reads CASRQGDYGYEQYF. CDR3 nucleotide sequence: TGTGCCAGCAGACAGGGGGACTACGGCTACGAGCAGTACTTC.

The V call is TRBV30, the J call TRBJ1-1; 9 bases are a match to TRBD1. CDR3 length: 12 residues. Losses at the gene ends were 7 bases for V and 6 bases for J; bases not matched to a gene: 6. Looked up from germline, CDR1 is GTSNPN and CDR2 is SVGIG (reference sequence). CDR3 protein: CAYKGQGAEAFF. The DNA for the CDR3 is TGTGCCTACAAGGGACAGGGTGCTGAAGCTTTCTTT. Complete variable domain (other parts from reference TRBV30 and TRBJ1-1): SQTIHQWPATLVQPVGSPLSLECTVEGTSNPNLYWYRQAAGRGLQLLFYSVGIGQISSEVPQNLSASRPQDRQFILSSKKLLLSDSGFYLCAYKGQGAEAFFGQGTRLTVV.

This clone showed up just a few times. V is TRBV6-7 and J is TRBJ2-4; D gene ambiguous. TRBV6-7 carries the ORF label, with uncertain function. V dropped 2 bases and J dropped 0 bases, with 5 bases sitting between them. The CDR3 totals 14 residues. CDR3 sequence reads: CASSYGIAKNIQYF. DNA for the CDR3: TGTGCCAGCAGTTACGGCATAGCCAAAAACATTCAGTACTTC.

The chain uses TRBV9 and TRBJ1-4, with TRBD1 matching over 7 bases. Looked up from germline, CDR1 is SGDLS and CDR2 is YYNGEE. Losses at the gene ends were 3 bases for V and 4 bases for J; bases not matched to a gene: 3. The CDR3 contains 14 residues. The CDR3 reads CASSEGAFNEKLFF. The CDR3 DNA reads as TGTGCCAGCAGCGAGGGGGCCTTTAATGAAAAACTGTTTTTT.

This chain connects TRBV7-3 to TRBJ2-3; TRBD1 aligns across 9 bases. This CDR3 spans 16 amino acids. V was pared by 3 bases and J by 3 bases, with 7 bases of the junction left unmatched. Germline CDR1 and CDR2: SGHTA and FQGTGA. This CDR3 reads CASSLDSGTGTDTQYF. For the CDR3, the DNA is TGTGCCAGCAGCTTGGACAGTGGGACAGGGACAGATACGCAGTATTTT.

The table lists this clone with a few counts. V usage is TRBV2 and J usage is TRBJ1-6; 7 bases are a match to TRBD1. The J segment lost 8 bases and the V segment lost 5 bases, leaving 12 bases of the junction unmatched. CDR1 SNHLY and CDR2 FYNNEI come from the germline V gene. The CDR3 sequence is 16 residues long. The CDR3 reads CASSPIEATGDSPLHF. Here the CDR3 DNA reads TGTGCCAGCAGTCCCATTGAGGCAACAGGGGATTCACCCCTCCACTTT.

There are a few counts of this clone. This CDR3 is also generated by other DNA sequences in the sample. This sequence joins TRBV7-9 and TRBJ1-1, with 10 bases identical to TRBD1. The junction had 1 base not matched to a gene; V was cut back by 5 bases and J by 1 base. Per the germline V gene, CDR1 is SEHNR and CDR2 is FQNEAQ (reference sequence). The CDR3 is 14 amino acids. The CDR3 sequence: CASSRDRGNTEAFF. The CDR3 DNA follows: TGTGCCAGCAGCCGGGACAGGGGGAACACTGAAGCTTTCTTT.

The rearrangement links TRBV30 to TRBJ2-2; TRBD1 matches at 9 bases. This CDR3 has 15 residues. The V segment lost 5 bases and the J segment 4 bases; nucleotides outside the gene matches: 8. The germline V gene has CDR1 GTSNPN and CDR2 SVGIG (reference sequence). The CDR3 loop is CAWGMDRGGTGELFF. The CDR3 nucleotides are TGTGCCTGGGGAATGGACAGGGGTGGCACCGGGGAGCTGTTTTTT.